Each of the 25 T cell receptor beta chains below was sequenced from the same sample in a study of shared clonotypes between healthy human individuals (dated by TCRdb to 2018 to 2020). Receptors were amplified or captured by the immunoSEQ multiplex PCR assay. TCRdb provides this immuneACCESS table in a form limited to in-frame rearrangements. Some clones are lacking; in checked studies, under half of them reflect an unresolved V gene, and why the rest are absent is not known. This sample has under 600,000 clones in its table, and around 78% of those were observed once. The ten largest clones take up around 13% of the sample. The sequencing sample was made of PBMCs. The receptors derive from a woman between 40 and 55 years old in good health. Some clones in this sample may be carry-over from other donors' samples.

The chain is built from TRBV6-5 and TRBJ2-1; a possible D gene is TRBD2 (6 bases). The V gene's germline CDR1 is MNHEY and CDR2 SVGAGI. V gave up 8 bases and J gave up 4 bases, with 12 bases separating them. This CDR3 spans 13 amino acids. CDR3 DNA: TGTGCCAGCTCCCCGGGACTTTACAATGAGCAGTTCTTC. It translates to CASSPGLYNEQFF.

This sequence joins TRBV28 and TRBJ2-1, with TRBD1 matching over 7 bases. CDR3 size: 15 residues. Germline V lookup: CDR1 MDHEN, CDR2 SYDVKM. Trimming at V came to 7 bases and at J to 3 bases, leaving 9 bases not matched to a gene. The CDR3 here is CASTPPGTDYNEQFF. CDR3 nucleotide sequence: TGTGCCAGCACCCCCCCCGGGACAGACTACAATGAGCAGTTCTTC.

The chain uses TRBV4-2 and TRBJ2-3; D gene ambiguous. The CDR3 totals 13 residues. Per germline, CDR1 LGHNA and CDR2 YNFKEQ. V lost 1 base, J lost 3 bases, and 5 bases lay in between. The CDR3 DNA follows: TGTGCCAGCAGCCAAGTCACGACAGATACGCAGTATTTT. Translated, it gives CASSQVTTDTQYF.

This chain uses TRBV29-1 with TRBJ2-5; unclear D gene. V lost 1 base and J 2 bases, leaving 11 bases between the germline ends. The CDR3 length is 14 residues. Germline CDR1 is SQVTM and CDR2 is ANQGSEA. The CDR3 here is CSVEGQRAQETQYF. The DNA for the CDR3 is TGCAGCGTTGAAGGTCAAAGGGCGCAAGAGACCCAGTACTTC. The full variable domain, its missing parts supplied by reference TRBV29-1 and TRBJ2-5, is SAVISQKPSRDICQRGTSLTIQCQVDSQVTMMFWYRQQPGQSLTLIATANQGSEATYESGFVIDKFPISRPNLTFSTLTVSNMSPEDSSIYLCSVEGQRAQETQYFGPGTRLLVL.

The chain links TRBV28 to TRBJ2-7; D is unclear. The CDR3 is 12 amino acids. V lost 2 bases and J 7 bases, leaving 9 bases between the germline ends. Germline V CDR1 and CDR2: MDHEN, SYDVKM. CDR3 DNA: TGTGCCAGCAGTTTACTCCATTGGGAGCAGTACTTC. Translating gives CASSLLHWEQYF. Together with reference TRBV28 and TRBJ2-7, the CDR3 gives the full variable domain: DVKVTQSSRYLVKRTGEKVFLECVQDMDHENMFWYRQDPGLGLRLIYFSYDVKMKEKGDIPEGYSVSREKKERFSLILESASTNQTSMYLCASSLLHWEQYFGPGTRLTVT.

The chain combines TRBV6-6 with TRBJ2-2, with D perhaps TRBD1 (6 bases). Trimming shortened V by 6 bases and J by 2 bases, and 16 bases separated the two germline ends. This CDR3 spans 16 amino acids. In germline, CDR1 is MNHNY, CDR2 SVGAGI (reference sequence). The CDR3 DNA reads as TGTGCCAGCAGCCCAACAGGGACCCAAAACACCGGGGAGCTGTTTTTT. Translated: CASSPTGTQNTGELFF.

This rearrangement joins TRBV28 to TRBJ1-1; D is undetermined. This CDR3 contains 14 residues. The germline V gene has CDR1 MDHEN and CDR2 SYDVKM. V was pared by 7 bases and J by 6 bases, with 18 bases between. CDR3 region: CASTSIWVGAEAFF. The CDR3 nucleotides read TGTGCCAGCACCTCGATCTGGGTTGGTGCTGAAGCTTTCTTT.

Comments on this clone: The junction does not match germline at one end; this may be a read error. This chain uses TRBV10-2 with TRBJ2-5; D may correspond to TRBD1 or TRBD2 (5 bases each). The assigned J gene may be wrong: the sequence end matches TRBJ2-7 better. The CDR3 is 16 residues long. Germline V gene data show CDR1 as WSHSY and CDR2 as SAAADI. DNA for the CDR3: TGTGCCAGCAGTGAACCCGCCGGGACGGGCCCCTCCGAGCAGTACTTC. The encoded protein is CASSEPAGTGPSEQYF.

V usage is TRBV6-5 and J usage is TRBJ2-7, with TRBD1 matching over 7 bases. CDR1 and CDR2 from the germline V gene are MNHEY and SVGAGI. The CDR3 loop spans 14 amino acids. The J segment lost 4 bases and the V segment lost 6 bases, leaving 9 bases of the junction unmatched. CDR3 protein: CASSPSDREYEQYF. For the CDR3, the DNA is TGTGCCAGCAGCCCTAGTGACAGGGAATACGAGCAGTACTTC.

The rearrangement links TRBV7-9 to TRBJ2-2, with unresolved D. CDR1 is SEHNR, CDR2 FQNEAQ, per germline (reference sequence). CDR3 size: 12 residues. The V and J ends lost 2 bases and 7 bases respectively, with 5 bases between them. CDR3 protein: CASSLPVGELFF. CDR3 sequence (DNA): TGTGCCAGCAGCTTACCAGTCGGGGAGCTGTTTTTT.

This sequence joins TRBV6-1 and TRBJ1-2; D uncertain. Germline values: CDR1 MNHNS, CDR2 SASEGT. V was cut by 3 bases and J by 7 bases, with 15 bases left in between. The CDR3 extends over 14 amino acids. The CDR3 bases are TGTGCCAGCAGTGAGGTCGGAAGCTGGGGTGGCTACACCTTC. Its protein is CASSEVGSWGGYTF.

The chain uses TRBV28 and TRBJ2-3; possibly TRBD2 for D (6 bases). The CDR3 sequence is 14 residues long. The V end lost 8 bases, the J end lost 3 bases, and 15 bases lay between the germline ends. Germline assignment: CDR1 MDHEN and CDR2 SYDVKM. CDR3 coding DNA: TGTGCCAGCGCCCCGGGGGATGGGACAGATACGCAGTATTTT. This encodes CASAPGDGTDTQYF. Full variable domain (missing parts from reference TRBV28 and TRBJ2-3): DVKVTQSSRYLVKRTGEKVFLECVQDMDHENMFWYRQDPGLGLRLIYFSYDVKMKEKGDIPEGYSVSREKKERFSLILESASTNQTSMYLCASAPGDGTDTQYFGPGTRLTVL.

This chain uses TRBV18 with TRBJ2-3; D might be TRBD1 (6 bases). V was trimmed by 5 bases and J by 0 bases, leaving 9 bases between them. Germline CDR1 KGHSH, CDR2 LQKENI. There are 14 residues in the CDR3. The CDR3 region has the DNA TGTGCCAGCTCATTGGGGGCGAGCACAGATACGCAGTATTTT. Protein product: CASSLGASTDTQYF.

This chain links TRBV27 with TRBJ2-7; the match to TRBD2 covers 8 bases. V was clipped by 3 bases and J by 6 bases; unmatched bases: 13. This CDR3 spans 16 amino acids. Looked up from germline, CDR1 is MNHEY and CDR2 is SMNVEV (reference sequence). The CDR3 DNA reads as TGTGCCAGCAGTTTCTCTCCCGGGACTAGAGACCGCGAGCAGTACTTC. This gives the protein CASSFSPGTRDREQYF.

The J gene is TRBJ1-1, the V gene TRBV30, with a weak D call TRBD1 (5 bases). CDR3 size: 12 residues. Germline-derived CDR1 and CDR2 are GTSNPN and SVGIG (reference sequence). V gave up 0 bases and J gave up 8 bases, with 10 bases separating them. The CDR3 region is CAWSVLQVEAFF. As DNA, the CDR3 is TGTGCCTGGAGTGTGCTACAGGTCGAAGCTTTCTTT.

The CDR3 spells CASSARVFTEAFF. The CDR3 bases are TGTGCCAGCAGCGCCCGGGTGTTTACTGAAGCTTTCTTT. The rearrangement uses TRBV7-8 and TRBJ1-1; no definite D call. CDR1 is SGHVS, CDR2 FQNEAQ, per germline. The CDR3 length is 13 residues. Trimming removed 5 bases at V and 5 bases at J, with 12 bases between.

CDR3 in amino acids: CASRPPGLVVEQYF. The DNA for the CDR3 is TGTGCCAGCAGACCTCCGGGACTAGTAGTCGAGCAGTACTTC. J is TRBJ2-7 and V is TRBV9; 8 nucleotides line up with TRBD2. Germline V gives CDR1 SGDLS, CDR2 YYNGEE. Germline trimming cut 5 bases from V and 6 bases from J; bases unmatched to any gene: 10. The CDR3 contains 14 residues.

The genes are TRBV15 and TRBJ1-4; TRBD1 matches at 7 bases. CDR3 size: 15 residues. V shed 1 base and J 7 bases; nucleotides not matched to a gene: 6. Germline V gene data show CDR1 as LNHNV and CDR2 as YYDKDF (reference sequence). CDR3 in amino acids: CATSRVGGQTEKLFF. Here the CDR3 DNA reads TGTGCCACCAGCAGAGTAGGGGGCCAGACTGAAAAACTGTTTTTT. The entire variable domain, with the rest obtained from reference TRBV15 and TRBJ1-4, is as follows: DAMVIQNPRYQVTQFGKPVTLSCSQTLNHNVMYWYQQKSSQAPKLLFHYYDKDFNNEADTPDNFQSRRPNTSFCFLDIRSPGLGDTAMYLCATSRVGGQTEKLFFGSGTQLSVL.

This chain joins TRBV18 and TRBJ1-5, with 8 bases fitting TRBD1. This CDR3 has 16 amino acids. V was clipped by 5 bases and J by 4 bases; unmatched bases: 10. CDR1 is KGHSH, CDR2 LQKENI, per germline. In nucleotides, the CDR3 is TGTGCCAGCTCAGCAGGGGGCCGGGATTGGAATCAGCCCCAGCATTTT. Its translation is CASSAGGRDWNQPQHF.

This clone was counted a few times. The rearrangement joins TRBV7-6 to TRBJ2-7, with D maybe TRBD2 (6 bases). Germline V gene data show CDR1 as SGHVS and CDR2 as FNYEAQ. Trimming pared 5 bases from V and 0 bases from J, leaving 14 bases between. This CDR3 is 15 amino acids long. CDR3 coding DNA: TGTGCCAGCAGCCCTCTTGCGGGAAGCTCCTACGAGCAGTACTTC. This codes for CASSPLAGSSYEQYF.

This clone was picked up one time. The chain combines TRBV27 with TRBJ2-7, with TRBD2 matching over 13 bases. This CDR3 is built from 15 residues. V dropped 5 bases and J dropped 7; count of bases not matched to a gene: 8. Germline CDR1 reads MNHEY; CDR2 reads SMNVEV (reference sequence). CDR3 DNA sequence: TGTGCCAGCAGTCTAGGGACTAGCGGGAAGGAGGAGCAGTACTTC. This encodes CASSLGTSGKEEQYF.

The chain uses TRBV27 and TRBJ2-3; D gene ambiguous. Trimming cost V 6 bases and J 2 bases, with 3 bases left between them. Looked up from germline, CDR1 is MNHEY and CDR2 is SMNVEV (reference sequence). The CDR3 contains 11 residues. The CDR3 sequence: CASSHTDTQYF. The CDR3 DNA reads as TGTGCCAGCAGCCACACAGATACGCAGTATTTT.

J is TRBJ2-3 and V is TRBV11-2; D possibly corresponds to TRBD2 (5 bases). Germline V gene sequence: CDR1 SGHAT, CDR2 FQNNGV. This CDR3 is built from 15 residues. V lost 4 bases, J lost 2 bases, and 13 bases lay in between. Here the CDR3 DNA reads TGTGCCAGCAGCTCGGCGGGTACAGCCACAGATACGCAGTATTTT. Translating it yields CASSSAGTATDTQYF.

This chain joins TRBV11-2 and TRBJ2-1, with 10 bases fitting TRBD2. CDR1 SGHAT and CDR2 FQNNGV come from the germline V gene. V lost 5 bases to trimming and J lost 4 bases; unmatched junction nucleotides: 5. The CDR3 length is 15 residues. The CDR3 bases are TGTGCCAGCAGCCTGGGACTAGCGACTTACAATGAGCAGTTCTTC. It specifies CASSLGLATYNEQFF.

The chain recombines TRBV28 with TRBJ1-5, with 8 bases fitting TRBD1. Germline CDR1 MDHEN, CDR2 SYDVKM. V dropped 1 base and J dropped 5; count of bases not matched to a gene: 16. This CDR3 contains 19 residues. CDR3 bases: TGTGCCAGCAGTTTATCCCTCGGACAGGGAGATTGGAGGTATCAGCCCCAGCATTTT. Encoded protein: CASSLSLGQGDWRYQPQHF.